A single sample is the source of the 26 T cell receptor beta chains below, sequenced in a study of CD8 T cells in ankylosing spondylitis. MiXCR, applied by TCRdb to the 5' RACE reads, yields one record per CDR3 protein. Of under 450,000 distinct CDR3 sequences in the sample, 20% are singletons; the top ten hold under 15%. Sequencing was done on a sample of blood, either unsorted or a sorted T cell fraction (not recorded which). Receptor source: a male donor with ankylosing spondylitis or in good health (not recorded which).

This chain uses TRBV6-5 with TRBJ2-6, with unresolved D. With 2 bases removed from V and 0 bases from J, the gap between germline ends came to 5 bases. Germline loops: CDR1 MNHEY, CDR2 SVGAGI. The CDR3 sequence is 15 residues long. CDR3 in amino acids: CASSYQSSGANVLTF. CDR3 in DNA: TGTGCCAGCAGTTACCAGAGCTCTGGGGCCAACGTCCTGACTTTC.

This chain joins TRBV2 and TRBJ1-2; D ambiguous. The V and J ends lost 6 bases and 7 bases respectively, with 18 bases between them. Germline CDR1 and CDR2: SNHLY and FYNNEI. The CDR3 has 14 amino acids. The CDR3: CASSRTEGRRGYTF. CDR3 nucleotides: TGTGCCAGCAGCCGGACGGAGGGTAGGCGTGGCTACACCTTC.

This clonotype was picked up a small number of times. The genes are TRBV7-9 and TRBJ1-2; no definite D call. The CDR3 is made up of 12 amino acids. V lost 6 bases, J lost 4 bases, and 9 bases lay in between. The germline V gene has CDR1 SEHNR and CDR2 FQNEAQ (reference sequence). The CDR3: CASSIDTYGYTF. DNA for the CDR3: TGTGCCAGCAGTATAGACACCTATGGCTACACCTTC.

The gene calls are TRBV24-1 and TRBJ2-1, with D hard to call. Germline assignment: CDR1 KGHDR and CDR2 SFDVKD. The V and J ends lost 0 bases and 8 bases respectively, with 10 bases between them. This CDR3 region has 14 residues. CDR3 protein: CATSDLRSAHEQFF. The CDR3 nucleotides read TGTGCCACCAGTGATTTGCGGTCAGCCCATGAGCAGTTCTTC.

This clonotype was counted a few times. The V call is TRBV28, the J call TRBJ1-6; D is perhaps TRBD1 (5 bases). CDR3 size: 14 residues. CDR1 is MDHEN and CDR2 is SYDVKM in the germline V gene. Trimming took off 5 bases at V and 8 bases at J, with 13 bases between the two ends. CDR3: CASSDGTLDSPLHF. CDR3 DNA: TGTGCCAGCAGTGATGGGACTTTAGATTCACCCCTCCACTTT.

This chain connects TRBV5-1 to TRBJ2-5; D is perhaps TRBD1 or TRBD2 (5 bases each). Trimming removed 5 bases from V and 0 bases from J, with 11 bases in between. Germline-derived CDR1 and CDR2 are SGHRS and YFSETQ. This CDR3 has 14 residues. The CDR3 region has the DNA TGCGCCAGCAGGGGGGTACTCTACCAAGAGACCCAGTACTTC. It translates to CASRGVLYQETQYF.

The chain uses TRBV6-1 and TRBJ1-4, with D tentatively TRBD1 (5 bases). Germline V gene sequence: CDR1 MNHNS, CDR2 SASEGT. V was clipped by 7 bases and J by 3 bases, with 12 bases between them. There are 14 residues in the CDR3. CDR3 DNA: TGTGCCAGCACCACGGGGGGTGCTAATGAAAAACTGTTTTTT. Protein sequence: CASTTGGANEKLFF.

The chain uses TRBV20-1 and TRBJ2-3, with D possibly TRBD2 on 6 matching bases. The CDR3 has 15 amino acids. Germline loops: CDR1 DFQATT, CDR2 SNEGSKA (reference sequence). V was trimmed by 1 base and J by 6 bases, leaving 17 bases between them. The CDR3 sequence is CSARGRDSTYDTQYF. The CDR3 DNA is TGCAGTGCTAGAGGACGGGACTCAACCTATGATACGCAGTATTTT.

The V call is TRBV29-1, the J call TRBJ2-7; 11 bases are shared with TRBD2. The germline V gene has CDR1 SQVTM and CDR2 ANQGSEA. The CDR3 sequence is 16 residues long. Trimming cost V 1 base and J 0 bases; bases outside gene matches: 5. The CDR3 sequence: CSVEGLAGSYSYEQYF. Written as DNA, the CDR3 is TGCAGCGTTGAAGGACTAGCGGGGAGTTACTCCTACGAGCAGTACTTC.

The chain carries TRBV27 and TRBJ1-1; D is perhaps TRBD1 (5 bases). Germline V CDR1 and CDR2: MNHEY, SMNVEV (reference sequence). Trimming took off 10 bases at V and 0 bases at J, with 15 bases between the two ends. CDR3 length: 14 residues. CDR3 nucleotide sequence: TGTGCCACCTCCAGATGGGGGATGAACACTGAAGCTTTCTTT. Translation: CATSRWGMNTEAFF.

The chain carries TRBV9 and TRBJ2-7, with TRBD2 as a possible D gene (5 bases). V shed 4 bases and J shed 0 bases, with 14 bases lying between them. The CDR3 has 15 residues. Germline V CDR1 and CDR2: SGDLS, YYNGEE. The CDR3 loop is CASSLSASSSYEQYF. The DNA of the CDR3 is TGTGCCAGCAGCCTATCGGCTAGCAGCTCCTACGAGCAGTACTTC.

This clonotype was counted a few times. The chain combines TRBV28 with TRBJ2-7; the match to TRBD1 covers 9 bases. This CDR3 region has 19 residues. Germline V gives CDR1 MDHEN, CDR2 SYDVKM. V was clipped by 3 bases and J by 1 base; unmatched bases: 16. The DNA of the CDR3 is TGTGCCAGCAGTTTTACCGTTCCTATTACCGGGACAGGGTCCTACGAGCAGTACTTC. Its protein product is CASSFTVPITGTGSYEQYF.

The sample holds a few counts of this clonotype. The chain employs TRBV7-9 and TRBJ2-3; no clear D. V was cut by 6 bases and J by 4 bases, with 11 bases left in between. The CDR3 totals 13 residues. Looked up from germline, CDR1 is SEHNR and CDR2 is FQNEAQ (reference sequence). The CDR3: CASRAPLADTQYF. CDR3 nucleotide sequence: TGTGCCAGCAGAGCCCCCCTGGCAGATACGCAGTATTTT.

This chain links TRBV28 with TRBJ2-7; 10 bases are shared with TRBD1. The CDR3 contains 18 residues. Germline values: CDR1 MDHEN, CDR2 SYDVKM. With 3 bases clipped from V and 4 bases from J, the junction kept 15 bases outside the gene matches. In DNA, the CDR3 is TGTGCCAGCAGTTTCCCTATTCGGTCGGGGACAGGGGTATACGAGCAGTACTTC. It is translated as CASSFPIRSGTGVYEQYF.

The chain has TRBV19 and TRBJ2-5; TRBD1 aligns across 8 bases. Germline CDR1 LNHDA, CDR2 SQIVND (reference sequence). The J segment lost 5 bases and the V segment lost 9 bases, leaving 5 bases of the junction unmatched. The CDR3 runs 12 residues. CDR3 sequence reads: CASHRGRETQYF. In nucleotides, the CDR3 is TGTGCCAGCCACAGGGGGAGGGAGACCCAGTACTTC.

The chain combines TRBV4-1 with TRBJ1-2; D is unresolved. CDR1 MGHRA and CDR2 YSYEKL come from the germline V gene. The CDR3 consists of 14 residues. V lost 0 bases and J lost 2, with 7 bases in between. CDR3 DNA: TGCGCCAGCAGCCAAGAAAGGAGAAACTATGGCTACACCTTC. This gives the protein CASSQERRNYGYTF.

The gene calls are TRBV10-2 and TRBJ2-2; D is unclear. The V and J ends lost 0 bases and 6 bases respectively, with 11 bases between them. This CDR3 contains 15 residues. CDR1 and CDR2 (germline): WSHSY, SAAADI. CDR3 sequence (DNA): TGCGCCAGCAGTGAGTCGACGGGTTCGGCCGGGGAGCTGTTTTTT. This sequence encodes CASSESTGSAGELFF.

The chain employs TRBV4-1 and TRBJ2-7; unclear D gene. Germline loops: CDR1 MGHRA, CDR2 YSYEKL. Trimming pared 0 bases from V and 5 bases from J, leaving 5 bases between. The CDR3 sequence is 12 residues long. CDR3 amino acids: CASSQDRHEQYF. In nucleotides, the CDR3 is TGCGCCAGCAGCCAAGACAGGCACGAGCAGTACTTC.

This clonotype was counted many times. J is TRBJ2-7 and V is TRBV11-2; D tentatively fits TRBD1 or TRBD2 (5 bases each). The CDR3 contains 13 residues. CDR1 and CDR2 (germline): SGHAT, FQNNGV. V lost 5 bases, J lost 6 bases, and 14 bases lay in between. The CDR3 sequence: CASSPLPGAEQYF. CDR3 DNA: TGTGCCAGCAGCCCACTCCCCGGGGCCGAGCAGTACTTC.

The table lists this clonotype with a few counts. The V call is TRBV7-2, the J call TRBJ1-6, with no clear D. The germline CDR1 and CDR2 sequences are SGHTA and FQGNSA. Trimming stripped 3 bases from V and 6 bases from J, with 6 bases between. CDR3 length equals 13 residues. The CDR3 DNA follows: TGTGCCAGCAGCTTGGGCTTTAATTCACCCCTCCACTTT. It is translated as CASSLGFNSPLHF.

This chain links TRBV20-1 with TRBJ2-7, with D tentatively TRBD1 (5 bases). The CDR3 length is 13 residues. Germline V gene data show CDR1 as DFQATT and CDR2 as SNEGSKA (reference sequence). V was shortened by 6 bases and J by 0 bases, with 12 bases between the two germline ends. The CDR3 sequence is CSAPDRVSYEQYF. DNA for the CDR3: TGCAGTGCGCCTGACAGAGTCTCCTACGAGCAGTACTTC.

The genes are TRBV27 and TRBJ2-7; maybe TRBD1 (6 bases). V lost 2 bases to trimming and J lost 5 bases, with 13 bases between them. Germline V gene data show CDR1 as MNHEY and CDR2 as SMNVEV (reference sequence). The CDR3 is made up of 14 amino acids. The CDR3 sequence is CASSLGGSGHEQYF. CDR3 bases: TGTGCCAGCAGTTTAGGGGGCTCGGGCCACGAGCAGTACTTC.

The rearrangement joins TRBV12-3 or TRBV12-4 to TRBJ2-7, with D perhaps matching TRBD1 or TRBD2 (5 bases each). Trimming removed 8 bases at V and 1 base at J, with 15 bases between. The CDR3 runs to 14 residues. CDR3 protein: CASGDDLESYEQYF. CDR3 sequence (DNA): TGTGCCAGCGGGGACGACCTAGAATCCTACGAGCAGTACTTC.

For the CDR3, the DNA is TGTGCCAGCAGCCAAGATCTCCGCCAGACCCACGAGCAGTACTTC. It translates to CASSQDLRQTHEQYF. V usage is TRBV3-1 and J usage is TRBJ2-7; no firm D call. Trimming stripped 0 bases from V and 5 bases from J, with 14 bases between. Per the germline V gene, CDR1 is LGHDT and CDR2 is YNNKEL (reference sequence). The CDR3 is made up of 15 amino acids.

The J gene is TRBJ2-2, the V gene TRBV2; TRBD2 agrees at 14 bases. CDR3 length: 16 residues. Germline V gene lookup returns CDR1 SNHLY and CDR2 FYNNEI. J was trimmed by 5 bases and V by 5 bases; bases with no gene match: 4. In DNA form, the CDR3 reads TGTGCCAGCAGTCGCGGGACTAGCGGGGGAACCGGGGAGCTGTTTTTT. Protein sequence: CASSRGTSGGTGELFF.

In its sample, this clonotype was seen a few times. The chain recombines TRBV12-3 or TRBV12-4 with TRBJ1-1, with a possible D match to TRBD1 (5 bases). The ends were cut back, 4 bases at V and 7 bases at J, with 25 bases in the middle. The CDR3 length is 17 residues. The DNA for the CDR3 is TGTGCCAGCAGTTCCGAGGAGACAGTTTTCATTTTCGGTGAAGCTTTCTTT. Its translation: CASSSEETVFIFGEAFF.